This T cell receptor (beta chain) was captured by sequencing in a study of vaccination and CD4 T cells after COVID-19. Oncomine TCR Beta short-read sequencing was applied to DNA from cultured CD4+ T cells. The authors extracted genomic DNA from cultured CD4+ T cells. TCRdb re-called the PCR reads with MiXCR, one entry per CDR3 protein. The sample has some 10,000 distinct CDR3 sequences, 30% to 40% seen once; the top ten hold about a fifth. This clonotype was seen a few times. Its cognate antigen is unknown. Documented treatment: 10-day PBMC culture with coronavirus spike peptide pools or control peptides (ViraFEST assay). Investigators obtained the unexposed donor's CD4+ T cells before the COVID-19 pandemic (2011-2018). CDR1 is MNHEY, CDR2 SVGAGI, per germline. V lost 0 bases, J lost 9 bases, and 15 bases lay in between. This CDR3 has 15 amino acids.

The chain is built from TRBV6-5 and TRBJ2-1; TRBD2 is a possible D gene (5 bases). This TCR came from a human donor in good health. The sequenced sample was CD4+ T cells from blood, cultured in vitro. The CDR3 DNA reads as TGTGCCAGCAGTTACTCTCTCGGGTCTGAGGGTGAGCAGTTCTTC. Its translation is CASSYSLGSEGEQFF.